This TCR beta chain was sequenced during a study of shared clonotypes between healthy human individuals. The study's findings and limits: The sharing of about 5% of naive CD4 clonotypes was seen across a few donors. In contrast to clonotypes shared by all four donors, non-shared clonotypes had lower generation probabilities.

Profiled with immunoSEQ multiplex PCR; TCRdb holds only in-frame clones, not every one. The top ten hold 1% to 1.5% of the sample, which has about 1,900,000 clones, just under 95% seen once. To note about this clone: Its antigen remains unidentified.

Naive CD8 cells comprised CD45RO-negative, CCR7-positively selected cells, excluding terminally differentiated effector memory CD45RA+ cells. Caucasian adults living in Nashville, Tennessee, provided all samples. The sample comprised naive CD8+ T cells sorted from blood. This TCR was recovered from a man younger than 35 in good health.

CDR3 DNA sequence: TGTGCCAGCAGCCCGGGACAGGGAATAAACGAGCAGTACTTC. Encoded protein: CASSPGQGINEQYF. The genes are TRBV6-1 and TRBJ2-7; 9 nucleotides align to TRBD1. The length of the CDR3 is 14 residues. The J segment lost 5 bases and the V segment lost 6 bases, leaving 8 bases of the junction unmatched. Per germline, CDR1 MNHNS and CDR2 SASEGT.